These 27 T cell receptor beta chains were sequenced from one sample in a study of blood T cell repertoires in COVID-19. Some clones are missing from TCRdb's copy, which holds only in-frame ones; the method was immunoSEQ multiplex PCR. The repertoire holds 100,000 or so clones, with about nine tenths as singletons. Sequencing input: peripheral blood. These receptors were collected from a woman aged 45-60 years with COVID-19, enrolled during active disease.

The gene calls are TRBV7-8 and TRBJ1-5; perhaps TRBD1 as D (6 bases). This CDR3 spans 13 amino acids. In germline, CDR1 is SGHVS, CDR2 FQNEAQ. V was trimmed by 2 bases and J by 7 bases, leaving 9 bases between them. The CDR3 coding sequence is TGTGCCAGCAGCTTAACAGGGACCCAGCCCCAGCATTTT. Its protein product is CASSLTGTQPQHF. Full variable domain (remainder filled in from reference TRBV7-8 and TRBJ1-5): GAGVSQSPRYKVAKRGQDVALRCDPISGHVSLFWYQQALGQGPEFLTYFQNEAQLDKSGLPSDRFFAERPEGSVSTLKIQRTQQEDSAVYLCASSLTGTQPQHFGDGTRLSIL.

The chain has TRBV4-1 and TRBJ1-3; 7 bases align to TRBD1. Germline CDR1 is MGHRA and CDR2 is YSYEKL. Trimming at V came to 4 bases and at J to 2 bases, leaving 5 bases not matched to a gene. The CDR3 contains 15 residues. Written as DNA, the CDR3 is TGCGCCAGCAGCCCAGGGGGGATTGCTGGAAACACCATATATTTT. Residues: CASSPGGIAGNTIYF.

As concerns this clone: The sample contains more than one DNA sequence encoding this CDR3. This rearrangement joins TRBV18 to TRBJ1-2; the match to TRBD1 covers 8 bases. Germline lookup yields CDR1 KGHSH and CDR2 LQKENI. The CDR3 consists of 13 residues. The ends lost 3 bases at V and 3 bases at J; junction bases unmatched: 0. The CDR3 protein is CASSPDRDYGYTF. The CDR3, as DNA: TGTGCCAGCTCACCGGACAGGGACTATGGCTACACCTTC.

V and J are TRBV4-1 and TRBJ1-1; possibly TRBD1 for D (6 bases). There are 13 residues in the CDR3. The germline CDR1 and CDR2 sequences are MGHRA and YSYEKL. Trimming removed 1 base from V and 11 bases from J, with 14 bases in between. The CDR3 nucleotides read TGCGCCAGCAGCCAAGTTGCCAACAGGGTGGCTTTCTTT. Translation gives CASSQVANRVAFF.

This rearrangement joins TRBV9 to TRBJ2-7, with a tentative D call TRBD2 (7 bases). Germline V gene sequence: CDR1 SGDLS, CDR2 YYNGEE. This CDR3 spans 15 amino acids. The germline V and J ends were trimmed by 3 bases and 0 bases, with 13 bases remaining between them. CDR3 in DNA: TGTGCCAGCAGCGAGGGGGGGCCCTCCTCCTACGAGCAGTACTTC. Translated: CASSEGGPSSYEQYF.

This chain uses TRBV18 with TRBJ1-4, with 7 nucleotides matching TRBD1. Trimming removed 3 bases from V and 4 bases from J; junction bases left unmatched: 8. The germline V gene has CDR1 KGHSH and CDR2 LQKENI. The CDR3 consists of 16 residues. Here the CDR3 DNA reads TGTGCCAGCTCACCCCTGGGACAGAGCCGTAATGAAAAACTGTTTTTT. Translation gives CASSPLGQSRNEKLFF.

J is TRBJ2-7 and V is TRBV19; 9 bases match TRBD1. Germline trimming cut 5 bases from V and 6 bases from J; bases unmatched to any gene: 8. Germline CDR1 and CDR2: LNHDA and SQIVND (reference sequence). The CDR3 extends over 14 amino acids. The CDR3 bases are TGTGCCAGTAGTCCGGGACAGGGAAGAGGCGAGCAGTACTTC. Protein product: CASSPGQGRGEQYF.

V usage is TRBV12-3 or TRBV12-4 and J usage is TRBJ1-6; D remains ambiguous. This CDR3 is 12 amino acids long. Trimming left V 3 bases short and J 11 bases short, with 8 bases between. CDR3 sequence: CASSFGPPPLHF. The CDR3 DNA sequence: TGTGCCAGCAGTTTCGGTCCCCCACCCCTCCACTTT.

The chain employs TRBV2 and TRBJ2-3; 10 positions agree with TRBD1. This CDR3 is 18 amino acids long. Germline CDR1 reads SNHLY; CDR2 reads FYNNEI. The V gene end was trimmed by 6 bases and the J gene end by 1 base; junction bases not matched to a gene: 13. The CDR3 loop reads CASSPGTGANWGTDTQYF. The CDR3, as DNA: TGTGCCAGCAGCCCCGGGACAGGGGCTAATTGGGGCACAGATACGCAGTATTTT.

V usage is TRBV6-6 and J usage is TRBJ1-2; a possible D gene is TRBD1 (5 bases). The CDR3 totals 16 residues. Germline CDR1 reads MNHNY; CDR2 reads SVGAGI (reference sequence). V lost 0 bases to trimming and J lost 8 bases, with 19 bases between them. CDR3 loop: CASSYSRLGGREGYTF. The CDR3 DNA is TGTGCCAGCAGTTACTCGAGGTTGGGGGGGAGAGAGGGCTACACCTTC.

The chain links TRBV14 to TRBJ1-4; weak D call: TRBD1 (5 bases). Germline V gene lookup returns CDR1 SGHDN and CDR2 FVKESK. Between the trimmed V and J ends, which lost 3 bases and 7 bases, there was a span of 15 bases. The CDR3 contains 15 residues. In DNA form, the CDR3 reads TGTGCCAGCAGCCACCGGGACTCTAGTCTTGAAAAACTGTTTTTT. It codes for CASSHRDSSLEKLFF.

V gene TRBV20-1 combines with J gene TRBJ1-5; D might be TRBD1 (6 bases). The CDR3 sequence is 18 residues long. Trimming cost V 3 bases and J 3 bases, with 24 bases left between them. Germline V lookup: CDR1 DFQATT, CDR2 SNEGSKA (reference sequence). Here the CDR3 reads CSASPLKGGRGANQPQHF. In DNA, the CDR3 is TGCAGTGCTAGTCCTCTAAAGGGGGGGCGAGGGGCCAATCAGCCCCAGCATTTT.

This chain joins TRBV7-9 and TRBJ1-2, with no clear D. In germline, CDR1 is SEHNR, CDR2 FQNEAQ (reference sequence). CDR3 length: 14 amino acids. The V gene lost 4 bases and the J gene lost 2 bases, with 11 bases spanning the gap. In DNA, the CDR3 is TGTGCCAGCAGCTCACTCCTCGGGAACTATGGCTACACCTTC. Its translation is CASSSLLGNYGYTF.

V is TRBV25-1 and J is TRBJ1-1; weak D call: TRBD1 (5 bases). The CDR3 sequence is 11 residues long. With 6 bases removed from V and 7 bases from J, the gap between germline ends came to 9 bases. Germline V gene sequence: CDR1 MGHDK, CDR2 SYGVNS. CDR3 nucleotide sequence: TGTGCCAGCAGGAGACAGCTTGAAGCTTTCTTT. The encoded protein is CASRRQLEAFF.

The chain uses TRBV28 and TRBJ1-2, with 7 bases fitting TRBD1. With V trimmed by 11 bases and J by 4 bases, 7 bases remained unmatched. The V gene's germline CDR1 is MDHEN and CDR2 SYDVKM. This CDR3 has 12 amino acids. The CDR3 DNA reads TGTGCCGTTGAGGGGGCGGGCTATGGCTACACCTTC. This translates into CAVEGAGYGYTF.

The CDR3 region has the DNA TGTGCCAGCTCACCGGTTGCGACAGGGGCGAATACTGAAGCTTTCTTT. It specifies CASSPVATGANTEAFF. The chain has TRBV18 and TRBJ1-1, with 8 nucleotides matching TRBD1. The CDR3 totals 16 residues. J lost 5 bases, V lost 3 bases, and 11 bases had no gene match. The germline CDR1 and CDR2 sequences are KGHSH and LQKENI. Variable domain in full (rest from reference TRBV18 and TRBJ1-1): NAGVMQNPRHLVRRRGQEARLRCSPMKGHSHVYWYRQLPEEGLKFMVYLQKENIIDESGMPKERFSAEFPKEGPSILRIQQVVRGDSAAYFCASSPVATGANTEAFFGQGTRLTVV.

The V and J genes are TRBV18 and TRBJ2-3; D perhaps matches TRBD2 (6 bases). From germline, CDR1 is KGHSH and CDR2 LQKENI. The V end lost 3 bases, the J end lost 4 bases, and 14 bases lay between the germline ends. The CDR3 covers 15 residues. The CDR3 DNA sequence: TGTGCCAGCTCACCTCGACCGGGGGTCGCAGATACGCAGTATTTT. Encoded protein: CASSPRPGVADTQYF.

V and J are TRBV12-3 or TRBV12-4 and TRBJ2-3; D gene ambiguous. This CDR3 has 12 amino acids. The V end was cut by 3 bases, the J end by 5 bases, with 6 bases between. CDR3 coding DNA: TGTGCCAGCAGTTTCTCAGTAGATACGCAGTATTTT. Its protein product is CASSFSVDTQYF.

V is TRBV7-9 and J is TRBJ1-1, with TRBD1 as a possible D gene (6 bases). V was cut by 3 bases and J by 2 bases, with 13 bases left in between. CDR1 and CDR2 (germline): SEHNR, FQNEAQ (reference sequence). This CDR3 contains 15 residues. CDR3 amino acids: CASSLGGGANTEAFF. CDR3 in DNA: TGTGCCAGCAGCTTGGGCGGGGGGGCAAACACTGAAGCTTTCTTT.

The J gene is TRBJ2-1, the V gene TRBV27, with D perhaps TRBD2 (6 bases). V lost 5 bases, J lost 8 bases, and 16 bases lay in between. CDR3 size: 14 residues. Germline lookup yields CDR1 MNHEY and CDR2 SMNVEV (reference sequence). As DNA, the CDR3 is TGTGCCAGCAGTGGGGGGATAGGGGCACATGAGCAGTTCTTC. This sequence encodes CASSGGIGAHEQFF.

The chain uses TRBV30 and TRBJ1-1; 7 positions match TRBD1. CDR1 and CDR2 (germline): GTSNPN, SVGIG (reference sequence). V trimming: 2 bases; J trimming: 1 base; junction bases outside the gene matches: 4. This CDR3 spans 14 amino acids. DNA of the CDR3: TGTGCCTGGAGTCCCGGGGACAGGAACACTGAAGCTTTCTTT. Protein product: CAWSPGDRNTEAFF. Full variable domain (remainder filled in from reference TRBV30 and TRBJ1-1): SQTIHQWPATLVQPVGSPLSLECTVEGTSNPNLYWYRQAAGRGLQLLFYSVGIGQISSEVPQNLSASRPQDRQFILSSKKLLLSDSGFYLCAWSPGDRNTEAFFGQGTRLTVV.

The gene calls are TRBV5-4 and TRBJ1-6, with no clear D. Trimming removed 0 bases from V and 8 bases from J, with 12 bases in between. The CDR3 is 15 residues long. CDR1 is SGHNT, CDR2 YYREEE, per germline (reference sequence). CDR3 region: CASSLVPEPDSPLHF. CDR3 nucleotide sequence: TGTGCCAGCAGCTTGGTACCAGAACCCGATTCACCCCTCCACTTT.

The rearrangement links TRBV6-2 or TRBV6-3 to TRBJ1-4, with D hard to call. Germline V lookup: CDR1 MNHEY, CDR2 SVGEGT. V gave up 4 bases and J gave up 3 bases, with 9 bases separating them. The CDR3 is 14 amino acids. The CDR3 protein is CASSSGTANEKLFF. CDR3 coding DNA: TGTGCCAGCAGTTCCGGAACAGCTAATGAAAAACTGTTTTTT.

This clone appeared once. This chain connects TRBV7-8 to TRBJ1-4; D gene uncertain. The CDR3 is 15 residues long. CDR1 SGHVS and CDR2 FQNEAQ come from the germline V gene. V gave up 4 bases and J gave up 2 bases, with 11 bases separating them. The CDR3 DNA reads TGTGCCAGCAGCTCTCGTGTAGCGACTAATGAAAAACTGTTTTTT. It translates to CASSSRVATNEKLFF.

The chain couples TRBV7-2 to TRBJ1-1, with 8 bases that match TRBD1. Germline CDR1 SGHTA, CDR2 FQGNSA. J was trimmed by 3 bases and V by 5 bases; bases with no gene match: 11. CDR3 length: 16 residues. The CDR3 loop reads CASSQDRASFYTEAFF. Written as DNA, the CDR3 is TGTGCCAGCAGCCAGGACAGGGCGTCCTTCTACACTGAAGCTTTCTTT.

The chain employs TRBV30 and TRBJ1-2, with unresolved D. The CDR3 is 15 amino acids. The V gene's germline CDR1 is GTSNPN and CDR2 SVGIG (reference sequence). V was trimmed by 4 bases and J by 8 bases, leaving 23 bases between them. The CDR3 sequence: CAWTMTEDGLFGYTF. The CDR3 nucleotides read TGTGCCTGGACCATGACGGAGGATGGGTTATTCGGCTACACCTTC.

In nucleotides, the CDR3 is TGTGCCAGCAGCGCTGGACTAGCGGGGGTGGATGAGCAGTTCTTC. It is translated as CASSAGLAGVDEQFF. This chain uses TRBV2 with TRBJ2-1, with 13 bases aligning to TRBD2. Per germline, CDR1 SNHLY and CDR2 FYNNEI. Germline trimming cut 6 bases from V and 8 bases from J; bases unmatched to any gene: 7. CDR3 length equals 15 residues. The variable domain in full, completed from reference TRBV2 and TRBJ2-1, reads EPEVTQTPSHQVTQMGQEVILRCVPISNHLYFYWYRQILGQKVEFLVSFYNNEISEKSEIFDDQFSVERPDGSNFTLKIRSTKLEDSAMYFCASSAGLAGVDEQFFGPGTRLTVL.